Below, 13 T cell receptor beta chains from the same sample are listed, as sequenced in a study of tumor-infiltrating lymphocytes in primary liver carcinoma. From 20-30 mg of unsorted bulk tissue, DNA and RNA were co-extracted together. Production of TCR beta cDNA used approximately 0.55 ug total RNA together with a constant-region primer. Three nested multiplex PCR rounds, a slightly modified ARM-PCR method, built the TCR beta libraries. The first two PCR rounds used TRBV1-TRBV30 forward primers with a C-beta reverse primer, 10 cycles each. TCRdb recomputed calls from the multiplex PCR reads with MiXCR, one row per CDR3 protein. There are 150,000 to 200,000 distinct CDR3 sequences in the sample; 85% occur only once, and around a sixth lies in the top ten. Sequencing used tumor tissue from primary liver carcinoma. The receptors were gathered from a middle-aged man with primary liver carcinoma and hepatitis B virus infection.

The sample holds one count of this clonotype. V is TRBV29-1 and J is TRBJ2-1, with 8 bases lining up with TRBD2. The CDR3 is made up of 15 amino acids. The germline gives CDR1 SQVTM, CDR2 ANQGSEA. CDR3: CNVEPPREVRDEQFF. The CDR3 DNA sequence: TGCAATGTTGAACCTCCGCGGGAGGTCCGCGATGAGCAGTTCTTC.

To note about this clonotype: Germline and junction disagree at one end, which may indicate a read error. The chain recombines TRBV28 with TRBJ2-1, with 9 bases matching TRBD2. This CDR3 comprises 16 residues. Germline V gene sequence: CDR1 MDHEN, CDR2 SYDVKM. In DNA, the CDR3 is TGTGCCAGCATCTCCCCGGGGCGGGGGGGCTACAATGAGCAGTGCTTC. This sequence encodes CASISPGRGGYNEQCF.

As concerns this clonotype: No conserved phenylalanine or tryptophan is present at the end of the CDR3, so a read error is the likely explanation. It is unclear where the CDR3 begins or ends on the DNA, so no DNA is shown, and the CDR3 is as TCRdb lists it. The V call is TRBV19, the J call TRBJ2-2; TRBD2, as called in the table, went unchecked against the DNA. Looked up from germline, CDR1 is LNHDA and CDR2 is SQIVND (reference sequence). Inclusive of both ends, the CDR3 amounts to 15 amino acids. The CDR3 region is CASHSGTSGTGELFS.

This clonotype was observed at least ten times. V is TRBV19 and J is TRBJ2-7; D perhaps matches TRBD1 (6 bases). The CDR3 length is 14 residues. Trimming shortened V by 4 bases and J by 4 bases, and 14 bases separated the two germline ends. Germline V gene data show CDR1 as LNHDA and CDR2 as SQIVND (reference sequence). CDR3 bases: TGTGCCAGTAGTACCAGGGGCCGTTTATACGAGCAGTACTTC. The encoded protein is CASSTRGRLYEQYF.

As for this clonotype: The final CDR3 position lacks the conserved phenylalanine or tryptophan, pointing to a likely read error. The genes are TRBV29-1 and TRBJ1-2, with a tentative D call TRBD1 (5 bases). The CDR3 has 18 amino acids. Germline V gene data show CDR1 as SQVTM and CDR2 as ANQGSEA. Between the trimmed V and J ends, which lost 4 bases and 4 bases, there was a span of 28 bases. CDR3 DNA sequence: TGCAGCGTTGGGGCACCAACAGGTACTCAAGTGGCTATCTATGGCTACACCATC. This gives the protein CSVGAPTGTQVAIYGYTI.

This clonotype was recorded at least ten times. It may be a read error: a sequence one base away is much more abundant. V is TRBV29-1 and J is TRBJ2-7; no clear D. CDR1 and CDR2 (germline): SQVTM, ANQGSEA. CDR3 size: 12 residues. The chain's CDR3 is CNANFGTYEQYF. The CDR3 bases are TGCAACGCAAACTTTGGTACCTACGAGCAGTACTTC.

The CDR3 region is CSAPGQLAVEAFF. Here the CDR3 DNA reads TGCAGCGCTCCGGGACAGCTGGCGGTTGAAGCTTTCTTT. The V call is TRBV29-1, the J call TRBJ1-1; 7 nucleotides match TRBD1. Trimming at V came to 7 bases and at J to 7 bases, leaving 12 bases not matched to a gene. The CDR3 is 13 residues long. CDR1 SQVTM and CDR2 ANQGSEA come from the germline V gene. Supplemented by reference TRBV29-1 and TRBJ1-1, the full variable domain reads SAVISQKPSRDICQRGTSLTIQCQVDSQVTMMFWYRQQPGQSLTLIATANQGSEATYESGFVIDKFPISRPNLTFSTLTVSNMSPEDSSIYLCSAPGQLAVEAFFGQGTRLTVV.

In this sample, this clonotype turned up a few times. The germline gene is not matched at one end of the junction; a read error may be the cause. The chain uses TRBV29-1 and TRBJ2-2; the D gene is possibly TRBD1 (9 bases). The germline V gene has CDR1 SQVTM and CDR2 ANQGSEA. This CDR3 spans 13 amino acids. The CDR3 DNA follows: TGCAGTGCTAAGACAGGGGGGAGCGGGGGGCTGTTTTTT. It codes for CSAKTGGSGGLFF.

The J gene is TRBJ2-5, the V gene TRBV9, with unresolved D. The CDR3 is made up of 16 amino acids. V dropped 4 bases and J dropped 4 bases, with 20 bases sitting between them. Germline assignment: CDR1 SGDLS and CDR2 YYNGEE. CDR3: CASSLGSGVFRETQYF. Written as DNA, the CDR3 is TGTGCCAGCAGCCTGGGTTCTGGGGTGTTCCGAGAGACCCAGTACTTC.

Notes on this clonotype: The junction and the germline gene differ at one end; a read error may be behind it. The J gene is TRBJ2-3, the V gene TRBV29-1; D perhaps matches TRBD2 (6 bases). CDR3 size: 15 residues. Germline values: CDR1 SQVTM, CDR2 ANQGSEA. The CDR3 is CSVEGGTGITDTQFF. The DNA of the CDR3 is TGCAGTGTTGAGGGCGGGACCGGCATCACAGATACGCAGTTTTTT.

This clonotype was seen only a few times. Relative to the germline gene, one junction end is altered; a read error may explain this. As DNA, the CDR3 is TGTAGCGTTTCCTGGACAGGGGCGTCAGATACACAGTATTTT. Translation: CSVSWTGASDTQYF. The chain couples TRBV29-1 to TRBJ2-3; TRBD1 aligns across 9 bases. Germline V gene data show CDR1 as SQVTM and CDR2 as ANQGSEA. CDR3 length equals 14 residues.

This clonotype was seen only once. The germline gene is not matched at one end of the junction; a read error may be the cause. The V and J genes are TRBV29-1 and TRBJ2-1, with TRBD2 identical over 10 bases. CDR1 and CDR2 (germline): SQVTM, ANQGSEA. This CDR3 has 17 amino acids. The CDR3 nucleotides are TGCAACGTTGAAGATGCCAGCGGGGGGGGTCGAGGTAATGAGCAGTTTTTC. It codes for CNVEDASGGGRGNEQFF.

In regard to this clonotype: The CDR3 ends on some other residue instead of the conserved phenylalanine or tryptophan, so this is likely a read error. The J gene is TRBJ2-7, the V gene TRBV6-2 or TRBV6-3; D not resolved. Germline assignment: CDR1 MNHEY and CDR2 SVGEGT. Trimming pared 2 bases from V and 8 bases from J, leaving 13 bases between. CDR3 length: 13 residues. CDR3 protein: CASSYEVPYKQYI. In DNA, the CDR3 is TGTGCCAGCAGTTACGAGGTACCATACAAGCAGTACATC.